Presented here are 30 T cell receptor beta chains from one specimen sequenced in a study of blood T cell repertoires in COVID-19. TCRdb's table, derived via immunoSEQ multiplex PCR, lists solely in-frame clones and lacks some. Of about 270,000 clones in the sample, about 76% were seen once. The material sequenced was peripheral blood. The receptor set was obtained from a woman in her sixties or seventies with active or convalescent COVID-19.

The chain joins TRBV5-1 to TRBJ2-7, with D perhaps matching TRBD1 (7 bases). Germline CDR1 is SGHRS and CDR2 is YFSETQ. This CDR3 is built from 15 residues. V lost 0 bases to trimming and J lost 4 bases, with 14 bases between them. CDR3: CASSLVATGTYEQYF. The CDR3 DNA reads TGCGCCAGCAGCTTGGTCGCGACAGGGACTTACGAGCAGTACTTC.

The chain uses TRBV27 and TRBJ1-2; the D gene is possibly TRBD1 (6 bases). V dropped 4 bases and J dropped 2 bases, with 14 bases sitting between them. In germline, CDR1 is MNHEY, CDR2 SMNVEV (reference sequence). CDR3 length: 15 amino acids. CDR3 DNA: TGTGCCAGCAGTTCAGCAACAGGGATCAACTATGGCTACACCTTC. Translated, it gives CASSSATGINYGYTF.

This chain links TRBV18 with TRBJ1-1; a weak D match, TRBD1 (5 bases). The germline V and J ends were trimmed by 8 bases and 5 bases, with 15 bases remaining between them. The CDR3 is 13 residues long. Germline V gives CDR1 KGHSH, CDR2 LQKENI. CDR3 bases: TGTGCCAGCACATCCCCGGGGGGTACTGAAGCTTTCTTT. It encodes CASTSPGGTEAFF.

The rearrangement links TRBV7-8 to TRBJ1-6; possible D gene TRBD1, 6 bases. CDR3 length equals 15 residues. CDR1 is SGHVS and CDR2 is FQNEAQ in the germline V gene. With 5 bases removed from V and 7 bases from J, the gap between germline ends came to 15 bases. The CDR3 nucleotides are TGTGCCAGCAGCCTGGCCGGAACAGGGAATTCACCCCTCCACTTT. Translated, it gives CASSLAGTGNSPLHF.

The chain joins TRBV23-1 to TRBJ1-1; D is possibly TRBD1 (5 bases). TRBV23-1 is assigned to the ORF class and has an uncertain function. The CDR3 totals 20 residues. Trimming left V 2 bases short and J 4 bases short, with 29 bases between. This CDR3 is CASSQPPEGQRGGKGTEAFF. CDR3 DNA: TGCGCCAGCAGTCAACCCCCTGAAGGACAAAGGGGAGGGAAAGGCACTGAAGCTTTCTTT.

The chain is built from TRBV29-1 and TRBJ1-2; D perhaps matches TRBD1 (6 bases). Germline V gene lookup returns CDR1 SQVTM and CDR2 ANQGSEA. The CDR3 runs 13 residues. The V and J ends lost 7 bases and 2 bases respectively, with 14 bases between them. CDR3 nucleotides: TGCAGCGCCACTAACAGGGACAACTATGGCTACACCTTC. Its protein is CSATNRDNYGYTF.

This rearrangement joins TRBV7-8 to TRBJ2-7; D unclear. CDR3 length: 16 residues. Germline V gene sequence: CDR1 SGHVS, CDR2 FQNEAQ. Between the trimmed V and J ends, which lost 0 bases and 3 bases, there was a span of 15 bases. CDR3 nucleotides: TGTGCCAGCAGCTTAGCAGACACCTCCTTGCTCTACGAGCAGTACTTC. Protein product: CASSLADTSLLYEQYF.

The chain joins TRBV27 to TRBJ2-7; TRBD2 aligns across 8 bases. Trimming removed 5 bases from V and 1 base from J; junction bases left unmatched: 1. CDR1 is MNHEY and CDR2 is SMNVEV in the germline V gene (reference sequence). The CDR3 totals 13 residues. The CDR3 spells CASSRGGSYEQYF. The CDR3 nucleotides are TGTGCCAGCAGTCGGGGGGGGTCCTACGAGCAGTACTTC.

The chain joins TRBV6-1 to TRBJ1-4; possible D gene TRBD1, 5 bases. There are 14 residues in the CDR3. The germline gives CDR1 MNHNS, CDR2 SASEGT. The V and J ends lost 11 bases and 6 bases respectively, with 19 bases between them. As DNA, the CDR3 is TGTGCCGCAAAGCATGGGGGGGTAGATGAAAAACTGTTTTTT. Its protein is CAAKHGGVDEKLFF.

The V call is TRBV3-1 (or the pseudogene TRBV3-2), the J call TRBJ1-6; D ambiguous. The CDR3 is made up of 15 amino acids. Trimming cost V 3 bases and J 2 bases, with 8 bases left between them. CDR1 is LGHDT, CDR2 YNNKEL, per germline (reference sequence). The CDR3 nucleotides are TGTGCCAGCAGCCATGACCGGGCCTATAATTCACCCCTCCACTTT. Its translation: CASSHDRAYNSPLHF.

The rearrangement joins TRBV12-5 to TRBJ1-1; D ambiguous. This CDR3 spans 12 amino acids. Trimming took 5 bases from V and 5 from J, leaving 9 bases between them. The germline CDR1 and CDR2 sequences are LGHNT and FRNRAP. This chain's CDR3 is CASGLGGTEAFF. Written as DNA, the CDR3 is TGTGCTAGTGGTCTCGGCGGGACTGAAGCTTTCTTT.

This chain joins TRBV27 and TRBJ1-6; TRBD1 matches 7 bases. V lost 2 bases, J lost 6 bases, and 4 bases stayed unmatched. Germline-derived CDR1 and CDR2 are MNHEY and SMNVEV (reference sequence). This CDR3 contains 15 residues. DNA for the CDR3: TGTGCCAGCAGTTTAGCTGAGGGGGCTAATTCACCCCTCCACTTT. Its protein is CASSLAEGANSPLHF.

This clone has more than one count but fewer than ten. The chain uses TRBV9 and TRBJ2-1; 14 bases fit TRBD2. This CDR3 has 19 amino acids. V was pared by 0 bases and J by 0 bases, with 5 bases of the junction left unmatched. In germline, CDR1 is SGDLS, CDR2 YYNGEE. CDR3 protein: CASSVAGTSGGSSYNEQFF. CDR3 DNA: TGTGCCAGCAGCGTAGCTGGGACTAGCGGGGGAAGCTCCTACAATGAGCAGTTCTTC.

The chain employs TRBV13 and TRBJ2-7; 9 bases map to TRBD1. Germline values: CDR1 PRHDT, CDR2 FYEKMQ (reference sequence). V was clipped by 4 bases and J by 9 bases; unmatched bases: 13. This CDR3 is built from 15 residues. CDR3 sequence reads: CASSWGPTGGEVQYF. The CDR3 DNA reads TGTGCCAGCAGCTGGGGCCCGACAGGGGGAGAGGTGCAGTACTTC.

This clone was recorded a few times. The chain couples TRBV5-6 to TRBJ2-5; 7 bases fit TRBD1. Germline V gene data show CDR1 as SGHDT and CDR2 as YYEEEE. The CDR3 is 15 residues long. The ends lost 3 bases at V and 2 bases at J; junction bases unmatched: 7. This chain's CDR3 is CASSSMTGNQETQYF. CDR3 nucleotides: TGTGCCAGCAGCTCGATGACAGGGAATCAAGAGACCCAGTACTTC.

V gene TRBV5-1 combines with J gene TRBJ1-1, with 12 positions matching TRBD1. CDR3 length: 16 residues. Germline CDR1 is SGHRS and CDR2 is YFSETQ. V lost 3 bases and J lost 4; bases outside the gene matches: 7. The CDR3 sequence is CASSWGQGARSTEAFF. The CDR3 nucleotides read TGCGCCAGCAGCTGGGGACAGGGGGCGCGGAGCACTGAAGCTTTCTTT.

This chain's CDR3 is CASSYLTGGLSEKLFF. CDR3 in DNA: TGTGCCAGCAGCTACCTCACAGGGGGCTTGAGTGAAAAACTGTTTTTT. This chain joins TRBV5-6 and TRBJ1-4, with TRBD1 matching 9 bases. The CDR3 loop spans 16 amino acids. V was clipped by 3 bases and J by 7 bases; unmatched bases: 10. CDR1 is SGHDT, CDR2 YYEEEE, per germline.

The rearrangement joins TRBV19 to TRBJ1-2; D ambiguous. The CDR3 totals 14 residues. Germline CDR1 reads LNHDA; CDR2 reads SQIVND (reference sequence). The ends were cut back, 0 bases at V and 8 bases at J, with 13 bases in the middle. CDR3 bases: TGTGCCAGTAGTATAGATGGCGGGTATCAGGGCTACACCTTC. This gives the protein CASSIDGGYQGYTF.

The chain employs TRBV29-1 and TRBJ2-3, with TRBD2 matching over 10 bases. V trimming: 2 bases; J trimming: 4 bases; junction bases outside the gene matches: 6. Looked up from germline, CDR1 is SQVTM and CDR2 is ANQGSEA. This CDR3 spans 15 amino acids. The CDR3 is CSVESGGAYADTQYF. The DNA for the CDR3 is TGCAGCGTTGAAAGCGGGGGGGCATACGCAGATACGCAGTATTTT.

J is TRBJ1-3 and V is TRBV2, with a weak D call TRBD1 (5 bases). V lost 6 bases and J 2 bases, leaving 5 bases between the germline ends. This CDR3 spans 12 amino acids. The germline CDR1 and CDR2 sequences are SNHLY and FYNNEI. CDR3 nucleotides: TGTGCCAGCAGAGGGGCTGGAAACACCATATATTTT. Its protein product is CASRGAGNTIYF.

Concerning this clone: Other DNA sequences in the same sample also yield this CDR3. The V and J genes are TRBV7-3 and TRBJ2-3; D unclear. There are 14 residues in the CDR3. Looked up from germline, CDR1 is SGHTA and CDR2 is FQGTGA. Trimming shortened V by 2 bases and J by 1 base, and 7 bases separated the two germline ends. The CDR3 nucleotides are TGTGCCAGCAGCTTACGAGGAGGCACAGATACGCAGTATTTT. Residues: CASSLRGGTDTQYF. Full variable domain (missing parts from reference TRBV7-3 and TRBJ2-3): GAGVSQTPSNKVTEKGKYVELRCDPISGHTALYWYRQSLGQGPEFLIYFQGTGAADDSGLPNDRFFAVRPEGSVSTLKIQRTERGDSAVYLCASSLRGGTDTQYFGPGTRLTVL.

V usage is TRBV19 and J usage is TRBJ2-7; weak D call: TRBD1 (6 bases). This CDR3 is built from 13 residues. V was trimmed by 6 bases and J by 0 bases, leaving 9 bases between them. Germline V gives CDR1 LNHDA, CDR2 SQIVND (reference sequence). The DNA of the CDR3 is TGTGCCAGTAGCCGGGACATCTCCTACGAGCAGTACTTC. The encoded protein is CASSRDISYEQYF. Full variable domain (outside the CDR3, taken from reference TRBV19 and TRBJ2-7): DGGITQSPKYLFRKEGQNVTLSCEQNLNHDAMYWYRQDPGQGLRLIYYSQIVNDFQKGDIAEGYSVSREKKESFPLTVTSAQKNPTAFYLCASSRDISYEQYFGPGTRLTVT.

The CDR3, as DNA: TGTGCCACCAGTGATTCGAGCTATGGCTACACCTTC. Encoded protein: CATSDSSYGYTF. This sequence joins TRBV24-1 and TRBJ1-2; D not resolved. The V end was cut by 2 bases, the J end by 4 bases, with 4 bases between. The CDR3 is 12 residues long. Germline V lookup: CDR1 KGHDR, CDR2 SFDVKD.

CDR3: CASSPSGDRSNQPQHF. DNA of the CDR3: TGTGCCAGTAGTCCCAGCGGGGACAGGTCTAATCAGCCCCAGCATTTT. This chain joins TRBV19 and TRBJ1-5; 8 bases agree with TRBD1. CDR3 length equals 16 residues. J gave up 4 bases and V 5 bases, and 10 bases lay outside the gene matches. Per germline, CDR1 LNHDA and CDR2 SQIVND (reference sequence).

This rearrangement joins TRBV4-2 to TRBJ2-7; the D is unclear. Germline values: CDR1 LGHNA, CDR2 YNFKEQ. The CDR3 totals 12 residues. V was pared by 1 base and J by 6 bases, with 7 bases between. The chain's CDR3 is CASSQVSGEQYF. CDR3 DNA sequence: TGTGCCAGCAGCCAAGTATCAGGCGAGCAGTACTTC.

The V and J genes are TRBV2 and TRBJ1-2; TRBD1 might be the D (6 bases). Germline CDR1 and CDR2: SNHLY and FYNNEI. With 7 bases removed from V and 4 bases from J, the gap between germline ends came to 19 bases. The CDR3 is 15 residues long. DNA for the CDR3: TGTGCCAGCAATACGGGCCCAGGGGAGATCTATGGCTACACCTTC. This codes for CASNTGPGEIYGYTF.

This clone was detected only once. The chain combines TRBV10-2 with TRBJ1-2, with 10 bases that match TRBD1. Germline CDR1 and CDR2: WSHSY and SAAADI. The CDR3 is made up of 14 amino acids. V shed 8 bases, J shed 5 bases, and the junction held 8 bases outside the gene matches. In nucleotides, the CDR3 is TGCGCCAGCTGGGAGGGGACAGGGGCTTATGGCTACACCTTC. This translates into CASWEGTGAYGYTF.

The chain combines TRBV12-3 or TRBV12-4 with TRBJ2-7; TRBD2 matches 8 bases. V trimming: 6 bases; J trimming: 7 bases; junction bases outside the gene matches: 5. This CDR3 is 12 amino acids long. The CDR3 protein is CASRPGLGEQYF. CDR3 DNA sequence: TGTGCCAGCAGACCGGGACTAGGGGAGCAGTACTTC.

This chain joins TRBV30 and TRBJ1-6, with a weak D call TRBD1 (6 bases). V was shortened by 5 bases and J by 0 bases, with 14 bases between the two germline ends. Per germline, CDR1 GTSNPN and CDR2 SVGIG (reference sequence). The CDR3 consists of 16 residues. The CDR3 loop is CAWATTGSSYNSPLHF. The CDR3 DNA sequence: TGTGCCTGGGCTACAACAGGGAGCTCCTATAATTCACCCCTCCACTTT.

A word on this clone: This same CDR3 is encoded by further DNA sequences in the sample. J is TRBJ1-4 and V is TRBV9, with unresolved D. The CDR3 extends over 15 amino acids. CDR1 SGDLS and CDR2 YYNGEE come from the germline V gene. Trimming stripped 0 bases from V and 2 bases from J, with 8 bases between. The CDR3 is CASSVGGGTNEKLFF. The CDR3 DNA is TGTGCCAGCAGCGTAGGGGGAGGCACTAATGAAAAACTGTTTTTT.